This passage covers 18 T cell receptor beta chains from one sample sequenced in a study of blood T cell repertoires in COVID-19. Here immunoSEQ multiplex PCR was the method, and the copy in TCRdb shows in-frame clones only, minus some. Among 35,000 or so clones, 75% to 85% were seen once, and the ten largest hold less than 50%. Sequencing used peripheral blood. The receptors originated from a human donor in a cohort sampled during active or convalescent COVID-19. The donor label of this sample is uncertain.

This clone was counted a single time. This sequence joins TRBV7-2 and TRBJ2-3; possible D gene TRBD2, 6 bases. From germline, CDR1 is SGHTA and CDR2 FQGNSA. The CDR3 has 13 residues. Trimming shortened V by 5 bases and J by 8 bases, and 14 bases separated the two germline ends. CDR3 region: CASSTGLRGTQYF. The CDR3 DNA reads TGTGCCAGCAGCACCGGACTACGCGGTACGCAGTATTTT.

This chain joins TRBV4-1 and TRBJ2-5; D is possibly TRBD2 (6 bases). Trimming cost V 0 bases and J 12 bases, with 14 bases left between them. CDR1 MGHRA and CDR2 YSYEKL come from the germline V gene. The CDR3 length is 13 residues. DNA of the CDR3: TGCGCCAGCAGCCAAGATCTTTCGGGGACTGAGTACTTC. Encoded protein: CASSQDLSGTEYF.

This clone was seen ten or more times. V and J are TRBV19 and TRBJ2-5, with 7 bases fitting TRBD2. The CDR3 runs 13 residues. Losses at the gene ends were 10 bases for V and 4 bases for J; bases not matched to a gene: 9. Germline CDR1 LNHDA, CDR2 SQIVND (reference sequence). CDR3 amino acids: CATFGPGGETQYF. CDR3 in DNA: TGTGCCACTTTCGGACCGGGAGGAGAGACCCAGTACTTC. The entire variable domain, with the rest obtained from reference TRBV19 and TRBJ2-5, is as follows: DGGITQSPKYLFRKEGQNVTLSCEQNLNHDAMYWYRQDPGQGLRLIYYSQIVNDFQKGDIAEGYSVSREKKESFPLTVTSAQKNPTAFYLCATFGPGGETQYFGPGTRLLVL.

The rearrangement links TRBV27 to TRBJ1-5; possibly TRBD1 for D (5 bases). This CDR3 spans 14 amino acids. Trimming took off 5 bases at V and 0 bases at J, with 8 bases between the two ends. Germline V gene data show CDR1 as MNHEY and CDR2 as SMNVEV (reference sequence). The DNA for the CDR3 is TGTGCCAGCAGTAGGGGATTTAGCAATCAGCCCCAGCATTTT. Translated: CASSRGFSNQPQHF.

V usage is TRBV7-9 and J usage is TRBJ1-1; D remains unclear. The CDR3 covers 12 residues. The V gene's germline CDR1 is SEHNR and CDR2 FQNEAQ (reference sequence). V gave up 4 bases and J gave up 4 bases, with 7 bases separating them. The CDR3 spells CASSSAGTEAFF. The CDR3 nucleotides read TGTGCCAGCAGCTCCGCGGGCACTGAAGCTTTCTTT.

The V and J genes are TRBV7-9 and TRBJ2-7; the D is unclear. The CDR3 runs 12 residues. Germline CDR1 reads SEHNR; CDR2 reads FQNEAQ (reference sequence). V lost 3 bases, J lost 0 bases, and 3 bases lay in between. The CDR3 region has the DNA TGTGCCAGCAGCTTGAGCTCCTACGAGCAGTACTTC. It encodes CASSLSSYEQYF.

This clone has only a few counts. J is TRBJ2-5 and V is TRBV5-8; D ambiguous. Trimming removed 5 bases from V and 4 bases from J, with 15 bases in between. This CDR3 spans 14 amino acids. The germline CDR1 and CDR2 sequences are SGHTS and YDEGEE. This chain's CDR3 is CASSSTPSSETQYF. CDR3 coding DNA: TGTGCCAGCAGTTCCACACCTTCCTCAGAGACCCAGTACTTC.

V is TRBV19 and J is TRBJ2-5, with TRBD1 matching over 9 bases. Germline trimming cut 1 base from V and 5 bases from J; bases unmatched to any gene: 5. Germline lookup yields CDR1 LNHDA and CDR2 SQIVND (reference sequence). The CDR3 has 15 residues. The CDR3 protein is CASSIGTGVVETQYF. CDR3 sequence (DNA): TGTGCCAGTAGTATAGGGACAGGGGTCGTGGAGACCCAGTACTTC. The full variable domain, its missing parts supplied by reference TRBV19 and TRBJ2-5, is DGGITQSPKYLFRKEGQNVTLSCEQNLNHDAMYWYRQDPGQGLRLIYYSQIVNDFQKGDIAEGYSVSREKKESFPLTVTSAQKNPTAFYLCASSIGTGVVETQYFGPGTRLLVL.

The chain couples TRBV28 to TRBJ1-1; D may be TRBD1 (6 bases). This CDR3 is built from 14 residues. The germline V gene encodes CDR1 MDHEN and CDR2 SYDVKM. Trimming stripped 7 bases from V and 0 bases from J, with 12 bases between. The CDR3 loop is CASIPGGMNTEAFF. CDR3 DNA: TGTGCCAGCATCCCGGGGGGCATGAACACTGAAGCTTTCTTT. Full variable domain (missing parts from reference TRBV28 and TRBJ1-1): DVKVTQSSRYLVKRTGEKVFLECVQDMDHENMFWYRQDPGLGLRLIYFSYDVKMKEKGDIPEGYSVSREKKERFSLILESASTNQTSMYLCASIPGGMNTEAFFGQGTRLTVV.

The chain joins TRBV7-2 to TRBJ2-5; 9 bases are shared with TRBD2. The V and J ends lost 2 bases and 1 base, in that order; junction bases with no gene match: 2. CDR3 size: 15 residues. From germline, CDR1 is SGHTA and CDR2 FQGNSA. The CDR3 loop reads CASSLLAGTQETQYF. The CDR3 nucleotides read TGTGCCAGCAGCTTACTAGCGGGGACCCAAGAGACCCAGTACTTC.

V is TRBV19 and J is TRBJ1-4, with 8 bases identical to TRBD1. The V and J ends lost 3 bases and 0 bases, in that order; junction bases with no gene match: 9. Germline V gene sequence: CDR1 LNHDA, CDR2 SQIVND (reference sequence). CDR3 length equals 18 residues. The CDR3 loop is CASSILRDRSTTNEKLFF. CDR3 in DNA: TGTGCCAGTAGTATCCTCCGGGACAGGAGTACAACTAATGAAAAACTGTTTTTT.

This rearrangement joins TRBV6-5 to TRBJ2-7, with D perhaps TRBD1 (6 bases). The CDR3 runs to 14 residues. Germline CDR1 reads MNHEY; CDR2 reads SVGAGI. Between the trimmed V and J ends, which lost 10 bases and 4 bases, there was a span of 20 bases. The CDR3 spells CATHTMGRGYEQYF. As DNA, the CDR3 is TGTGCCACTCATACGATGGGTAGGGGGTACGAGCAGTACTTC.

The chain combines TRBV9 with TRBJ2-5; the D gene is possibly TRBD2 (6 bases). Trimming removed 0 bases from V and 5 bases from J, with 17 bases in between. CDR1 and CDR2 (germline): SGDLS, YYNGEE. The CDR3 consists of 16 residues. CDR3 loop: CASSVGRTNRGETQYF. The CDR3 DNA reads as TGTGCCAGCAGCGTAGGGAGGACTAACCGGGGGGAGACCCAGTACTTC.

As DNA, the CDR3 is TGCGCCAGCAGCCGGGGCGGGACGGACTCCTACGAGCAGTACTTC. Its translation is CASSRGGTDSYEQYF. The chain joins TRBV5-1 to TRBJ2-7; D possibly corresponds to TRBD2 (6 bases). Germline CDR1 SGHRS, CDR2 YFSETQ. The CDR3 has 15 residues. V gave up 4 bases and J gave up 0 bases, with 14 bases separating them.

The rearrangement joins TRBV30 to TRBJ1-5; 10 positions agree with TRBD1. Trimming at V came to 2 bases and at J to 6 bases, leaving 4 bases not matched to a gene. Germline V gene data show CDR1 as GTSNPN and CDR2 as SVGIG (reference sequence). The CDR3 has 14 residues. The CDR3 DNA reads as TGTGCCTGGAGTTTAGGACAGGGGGTTCAGCCCCAGCATTTT. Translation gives CAWSLGQGVQPQHF.

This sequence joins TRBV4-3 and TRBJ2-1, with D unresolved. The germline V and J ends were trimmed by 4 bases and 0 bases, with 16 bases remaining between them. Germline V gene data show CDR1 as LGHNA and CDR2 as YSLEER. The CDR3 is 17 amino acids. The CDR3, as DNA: TGCGCCAGCAGCCCAATAGGAAACCCTAGCTCCTACAATGAGCAGTTCTTC. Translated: CASSPIGNPSSYNEQFF.

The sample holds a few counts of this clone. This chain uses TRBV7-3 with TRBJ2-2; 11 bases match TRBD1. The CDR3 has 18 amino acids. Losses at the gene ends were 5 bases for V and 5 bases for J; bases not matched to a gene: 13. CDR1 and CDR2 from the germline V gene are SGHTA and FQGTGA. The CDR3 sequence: CASSVGQGAPIGTGELFF. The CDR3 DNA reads TGTGCCAGCAGCGTCGGACAGGGGGCCCCGATAGGAACCGGGGAGCTGTTTTTT.

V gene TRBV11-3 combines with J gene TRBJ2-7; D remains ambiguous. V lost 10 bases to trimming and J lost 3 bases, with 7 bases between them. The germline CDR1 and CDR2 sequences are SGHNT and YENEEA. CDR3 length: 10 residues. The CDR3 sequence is CATLNYEQYF. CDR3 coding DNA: TGTGCCACCCTAAACTACGAGCAGTACTTC.